The 19 T cell receptor beta chains listed next were all sequenced from one sample in a study of T cells in women clearing cervical HPV infection. Only in-frame clones appear in the TCRdb table, and some are missing; sequencing was by immunoSEQ multiplex PCR. Its listing shows some 30,000 clones. Input material: blood buffy coat. These receptors were taken from a woman between 18 and 70 years old with a cervical HPV16 infection that either progressed to CIN3+ or cleared (not recorded which).

Concerning this clone: The missing CDR3 end, 3 residues past where the read stops, is filled in from the germline J gene. The chain is built from TRBV7-2 and TRBJ2-1, with D possibly matching TRBD1 (6 bases). Between the trimmed V and J ends, which lost 1 base and 2 bases, there was a span of 9 bases. The germline V gene encodes CDR1 SGHTA and CDR2 FQGNSA. This CDR3 comprises 15 residues. The sequenced part of the CDR3 DNA is TGTGCCAGCAGCTTAGTTCAGGGGACCTACAATGAG. This codes for CASSLVQGTYNE. The whole CDR3 protein reads CASSLVQGTYNEQFF.

Worth noting for this clone: The read ends 3 residues before the CDR3 terminus; that terminus is restored from the germline J gene. The chain is built from TRBV4-1 and TRBJ2-1; D may correspond to TRBD1 or TRBD2 (5 bases each). This CDR3 spans 16 amino acids. V was trimmed by 4 bases and J by 0 bases, leaving 13 bases between them. Germline CDR1 and CDR2: MGHRA and YSYEKL. The DNA read from the CDR3 is TGCGCCAGCAGCCCCAGGAAGGGGAGCTCCTACAATGAG. Translation gives CASSPRKGSSYNE. The whole CDR3 reads CASSPRKGSSYNEQFF.

Notes on this clone: The read stops 3 residues short of the end of the CDR3; the missing end is completed from the germline J gene. V is TRBV19 and J is TRBJ2-2; D possibly corresponds to TRBD2 (6 bases). Germline-derived CDR1 and CDR2 are LNHDA and SQIVND (reference sequence). The CDR3 is 16 amino acids. CDR3: CASSIAQRRTNEKLFF. The covered CDR3 bases are TGTGCCAGTAGTATAGCACAGCGCCGGACTAATGAAAAG.

With regard to this clone: The CDR3 end falls 3 residues outside the read, so it is completed with the germline J gene. The chain uses TRBV6-2 or TRBV6-3 and TRBJ2-2, with D unclear. Trimming removed 3 bases from V and 6 bases from J, with 8 bases in between. The CDR3 spans 13 residues. The germline gives CDR1 MNHEY, CDR2 SVGEGT. The CDR3 loop is CASSYFPAGELFF. CDR3 bases read: TGTGCCAGCAGTTATTTTCCGGCCGGGGAG.

Regarding this clone: Read sequence stops 3 residues before the CDR3 end, and the germline J gene provides the missing end. V and J are TRBV5-1 and TRBJ2-7; no clear D gene. V lost 1 base and J lost 3, with 8 bases in between. CDR1 and CDR2 (germline): SGHRS, YFSETQ. The CDR3 length is 13 residues. The DNA read from the CDR3 is TGCGCCAGCAGCTTGACTCACGGCTACGAG. This sequence encodes CASSLTHGYE. The whole CDR3 sequence reads CASSLTHGYEQYF.

On this clone: The observed sequence ends 3 residues before the CDR3 terminus, with the missing tail filled in from the germline J gene. The chain is built from TRBV6-1 and TRBJ2-3; D not certain. The CDR3 runs 13 residues. Germline V lookup: CDR1 MNHNS, CDR2 SASEGT. The CDR3 spells CASSDSQTETQYF. Incomplete CDR3 DNA: TGTGCCAGCAGTGATTCACAGACGGAGACG.

Note on this clone: The CDR3 end falls 3 residues outside the read, so it is completed with the germline J gene. The J gene is TRBJ2-7, the V gene TRBV5-1, with TRBD1 as a possible D gene (6 bases). Germline assignment: CDR1 SGHRS and CDR2 YFSETQ. V was clipped by 4 bases and J by 1 base, with 21 bases between them. There are 17 residues in the CDR3. CDR3 DNA, as far as it was read: TGCGCCAGCAGCCCCCCCGGACACTCTAGGGGGTCCTACGAG. Its protein product is CASSPPGHSRGSYE. The complete CDR3 reads CASSPPGHSRGSYEQYF. The whole variable domain, remainder taken from reference TRBV5-1 and TRBJ2-7, is KAGVTQTPRYLIKTRGQQVTLSCSPISGHRSVSWYQQTPGQGLQFLFEYFSETQRNKGNFPGRFSGRQFSNSRSEMNVSTLELGDSALYLCASSPPGHSRGSYEQYFGPGTRLTVT.

Regarding this clone: The read is 3 residues too short to cover the CDR3 end, so that end is filled in from the germline J gene. The chain employs TRBV29-1 and TRBJ1-1; possibly TRBD1 for D (5 bases). V lost 6 bases and J lost 0, with 14 bases in between. CDR3 length: 14 residues. Germline assignment: CDR1 SQVTM and CDR2 ANQGSEA. Partial CDR3 DNA: TGCAGCGTAGTTCGGCGGGGGATGAACACTGAA. Its protein is CSVVRRGMNTE. The whole CDR3 is CSVVRRGMNTEAFF.

Worth noting for this clone: Coverage ceases 3 residues before the CDR3 finishes, and the germline J gene fills in the end. The chain is built from TRBV19 and TRBJ2-2; the D is unclear. Germline V gene data show CDR1 as LNHDA and CDR2 as SQIVND (reference sequence). V was trimmed by 6 bases and J by 7 bases, leaving 3 bases between them. The CDR3 runs to 10 residues. The CDR3 DNA, read in part, is TGTGCCAGTAGAGGCGGGGAG. Encoded protein: CASRGGE. The whole CDR3 region reads CASRGGELFF.

As regards this clone: The CDR3 extends 3 residues past the end of the read, so its final part is completed from the germline J gene. The rearrangement joins TRBV20-1 to TRBJ1-1, with a possible D match to TRBD1 (5 bases). V was shortened by 2 bases and J by 6 bases, with 7 bases between the two germline ends. Germline V gene data show CDR1 as DFQATT and CDR2 as SNEGSKA (reference sequence). The CDR3 covers 11 residues. The CDR3 bases that were read are TGCAGTGCTAGACAGACAGCTGAA. It yields the protein CSARQTAE. The whole CDR3 is CSARQTAEAFF.

Regarding this clone: With the read ending 3 residues before the CDR3 end, the germline J gene is used to fill in that end. The chain combines TRBV7-6 with TRBJ2-4; perhaps TRBD1 as D (5 bases). Germline lookup yields CDR1 SGHVS and CDR2 FNYEAQ. Trimming removed 1 base from V and 3 bases from J, with 13 bases in between. The CDR3 is made up of 16 amino acids. CDR3 amino acids: CASSLGGAPDKNIQYF. The covered CDR3 bases are TGTGCCAGCAGCTTAGGGGGCGCACCGGACAAAAACATT.

Notes on this clone: Sequencing ends 3 residues short of the CDR3 end; the germline J gene provides the rest. The chain uses TRBV28 and TRBJ2-7; no reliable D call. Per germline, CDR1 MDHEN and CDR2 SYDVKM. The CDR3 loop spans 15 amino acids. Deletions cut 3 bases from V and 3 bases from J, with 15 bases between. CDR3 DNA, as far as it was read: TGTGCCAGCAGTTTGGGTCATGCGGATCGCTACGAG. Its translation: CASSLGHADRYE. In full, the CDR3 reads CASSLGHADRYEQYF. Combining the CDR3 with reference TRBV28 and TRBJ2-7 gives the whole variable domain DVKVTQSSRYLVKRTGEKVFLECVQDMDHENMFWYRQDPGLGLRLIYFSYDVKMKEKGDIPEGYSVSREKKERFSLILESASTNQTSMYLCASSLGHADRYEQYFGPGTRLTVT.

This CDR3 reads CASSQFERETQYF. The CDR3 DNA, read in part, is TGTGCCAGCAGCCAATTCGAGCGGGAGACC. This chain connects TRBV16 to TRBJ2-5; TRBD2 is a possible D gene (5 bases). The read is 3 residues too short to cover the CDR3 end, so that end is filled in from the germline J gene. Trimming took 1 base from V and 5 from J, leaving 8 bases between them. Germline V gene sequence: CDR1 KGHSY, CDR2 FQNENV. The CDR3 loop spans 13 amino acids.

Notes on this clone: With the read ending 3 residues before the CDR3 end, the germline J gene is used to fill in that end. The chain employs TRBV14 and TRBJ1-4; TRBD1 matches at 7 bases. This CDR3 comprises 15 residues. V lost 6 bases, J lost 8 bases, and 12 bases stayed unmatched. CDR1 and CDR2 from the germline V gene are SGHDN and FVKESK. The CDR3 region is CASSYNRGGTEKLFF. The DNA read from the CDR3 is TGTGCCAGCAGTTATAACAGGGGAGGAACGGAAAAA.

This clone is medium-sized by frequency. The read ends 3 residues early relative to the CDR3; the germline J gene fills the gap. V is TRBV6-4 and J is TRBJ2-1; TRBD1 aligns across 7 bases. The CDR3 is 15 amino acids. The J segment lost 3 bases and the V segment lost 3 bases, leaving 5 bases of the junction unmatched. Per the germline V gene, CDR1 is MRHNA and CDR2 is SNTAGT. The CDR3 DNA, read in part, is TGTGCCAGCAGTGAAGGGTCAGGGGGCTACAATGAG. Protein sequence: CASSEGSGGYNE. The full CDR3 protein is CASSEGSGGYNEQFF.

In the case of this clone: From the germline J gene comes the end of the CDR3, since the read stops 3 residues before it. The gene calls are TRBV11-2 and TRBJ1-1; D is uncertain. Germline V lookup: CDR1 SGHAT, CDR2 FQNNGV. V lost 1 base and J 1 base, leaving 4 bases between the germline ends. CDR3 size: 13 residues. This chain's CDR3 is CASSLGGNTEAFF. The DNA read from the CDR3 is TGTGCCAGCAGCTTAGGAGGGAACACTGAA.

Note on this clone: The DNA ends 3 residues before the CDR3 does, and the rest of the CDR3 is filled in from the germline J gene. This chain uses TRBV2 with TRBJ2-2; D is possibly TRBD1 or TRBD2 (5 bases each). V was clipped by 8 bases and J by 1 base, with 17 bases between them. This CDR3 is 16 amino acids long. Germline lookup yields CDR1 SNHLY and CDR2 FYNNEI. The CDR3 protein is CASRSGSTGNTGELFF. The sequenced part of the CDR3 DNA is TGTGCCAGCCGTTCGGGATCTACAGGGAACACCGGGGAG.

In regard to this clone: The CDR3 end falls 3 residues outside the read, so it is completed with the germline J gene. J is TRBJ1-2 and V is TRBV7-2, with D possibly being TRBD1 (6 bases). CDR1 and CDR2 (germline): SGHTA, FQGNSA. This CDR3 is 14 amino acids long. The CDR3: CASTNNREDYDYTF. The covered CDR3 bases are TGTGCCAGCACCAACAACAGGGAAGACTACGAC. Full variable domain (rest looked up from reference TRBV7-2 and TRBJ1-2): GAGVSQSPSNKVTEKGKDVELRCDPISGHTALYWYRQSLGQGLEFLIYFQGNSAPDKSGLPSDRFSAERTGGSVSTLTIQRTQQEDSAVYLCASTNNREDYDYTFGSGTRLTVV.

With respect to this clone: The CDR3 end lies 3 residues beyond the end of the read and is filled in from the germline J gene. The rearrangement joins TRBV30 to TRBJ2-2, with 7 bases lining up with TRBD2. CDR1 GTSNPN and CDR2 SVGIG come from the germline V gene (reference sequence). The CDR3 is 12 residues long. The CDR3 reads CAGIIGGEKLFF. The covered CDR3 bases are TGTGCCGGAATAATTGGGGGGGAAAAG.